This entry concerns a single T cell receptor beta chain. The antigen it binds to is not known. No base qualities exist here, and no much larger clone lies one base off it. This specimen belongs to a study of blood T cells in healthy people across ages (dated by TCRdb to the mid-2010s). Some background on the complete study: In model experiments, template switching captured roughly one uniquely barcoded TCR beta cDNA molecule for every two T cells. Using the same blood draw, the study looked at two additional independent replicas of 1 million unique cDNA reads for two donors, one aged 18 to 30 and the other aged 80 or older. The study measured age-related changes in TCR beta repertoire diversity using deep sequencing normalized with unique cDNA molecular identifiers. Four age groups were formed from the donors: young (average 16 years), middle-aged (less than 40), aged (roughly 58) and long-lived (more than 75). Overall results and qualifications from the work: A strong correlation was found between observed TCR beta diversity and the percentage of naive T cells measured by flow cytometry. Bulk unsorted PBMC profiling prevented conclusive comparison of naive and antigen-experienced compartments. Compared with the aged group, more naive CD4+ T cells, fewer expanded clones and increased TCR diversity were shown by the long-lived group, suggesting age selection. Total diversity estimates from one million sequenced T cells were considered lower bounds and underestimates. As age increased, observed TCR beta diversity per million T cells dropped in a roughly linear way, and a significant reduction was already evident by age around 41. Donor CMV infection status was unknown, potentially confounding age-related changes in expanded clonotypes.

The donors were roughly 38 Caucasian individuals from Russia, aged roughly 6 to 100 years, who were systemically healthy. Each donor gave approximately 10 milliliters of peripheral blood, collected into EDTA-treated Vacutainer tubes. Ficoll-Paque density-gradient centrifugation was used to isolate PBMCs, with at least 7 million obtained per sample. Total RNA was extracted from PBMCs with Trizol reagent, with at least 5.5 micrograms obtained per sample. The percentages of naive CD45RAhigh/CD27high T cells were determined by flow cytometry on a PBMC aliquot from every donor. The method was 5' RACE. Sequencing instrument: Illumina HiSeq 2500. The second PCR ran for roughly 7 to 12 cycles and used a J-beta primer mix along with a sample-barcoded 5' primer. Each TCR beta cDNA molecule received a unique molecular identifier from a template-switch 5' adaptor carrying 12 random nucleotides. At least 2.5 million CDR3-containing paired-end reads were obtained from each sample. All of the RNA was converted into first-strand cDNA using the Mint cDNA synthesis kit, with a TRBC-specific oligonucleotide serving as the primer. Following uracil-DNA glycosylase treatment, all cDNA underwent a first 18-cycle PCR with the universal primers M1SS and BC2_uni_R. Turning to the authors' computational methods: For normalization, 1 million high-quality reads, each with a distinct molecular identifier, were randomly selected from each sample. Instead of being binned into consensus sequences, reads that shared molecular identifiers were thrown out. MiTCR, run with a Q25 quality threshold and the strictest error-elimination algorithm, handled CDR3 identification, clonotype clustering and error correction. A nonparametric unseen species model with Euler transformation was used to estimate a lower bound on total TCR beta diversity. The raw public reads went through TCRdb reprocessing: fastp at Q25, MiXCR clone calling, in-frame beta chains kept. Entries that share a CDR3 protein sequence are merged under the most common genes and DNA. These V and J calls derive from TCRdb rather than the authors' analysis. This sample gives about 720,000 distinct CDR3 sequences in total; about 25% of them show up just once. The ten largest clones represent approximately 3.7% of the sample.

This sample was shared with a second study, whose subject was T cells of mothers and their children. Per the second study: The donors were nine systemically healthy Caucasian individuals, made up of three mothers and their six children. cDNA synthesis used all of the extracted RNA, with about 1.5 ug of RNA in each 15 ul reaction. In the second PCR, the M1S primer introduced both the sample barcodes and 2-4 random nucleotides. Over 9 million TCR beta CDR3 reads were obtained for each mother, and 2.7 million or so reads were obtained for each child. TCR recombination output is similarly shaped by thymic selection in related and unrelated pairs, with a minor effect exerted by inherited differences. Normalized repertoire overlap was always found to be slightly, but never significantly, higher in related mother-child pairs than in unrelated mother-child pairs. No persistent microchimeric T cell clones were detected, at a sensitivity of 80 to 100 clones per million clonotypes. To look for features that set related mother-child pairs apart from unrelated individuals, the researchers ran deep NGS to compare the TCR beta repertoires of mothers and children. Mothers averaged roughly 40 +/- 4 years of age and children averaged around 11 +/- 4 years. After adapter ligation with NEBNext reagents, the libraries were sequenced on Illumina HiSeq 2000 with 100+100 nt paired-end reads. To prevent cross-contamination, the mother and child libraries were prepared one month apart and sequenced in separate runs. For each donor, between about 450,000 and 2,300,000 distinct TCR beta clonotypes were identified. Naive TCR beta clonotypes were estimated from low-frequency clonotypes matched to each donor's FACS-determined naive share, without sorting.

This receptor was identified in a boy younger than 18 in good health. The sample was blood.

The DNA is TGTGCCAGCACTCTAGGGGGCCTTAGGGTGACCCCCGGGGAGCTGTTTTTT. Protein translation: CASTLGGLRVTPGELFF. This chain is built from TRBV6-2 or TRBV6-3 and TRBJ2-2; 7 bases in between match TRBD1. After removal of 7 bases from V and 6 bases from J, the junction retains 17 bases not matched to a gene. From its cysteine to its phenylalanine, the CDR3 spans 17 amino acids. Of the read, only the CDR3 DNA is kept; its 51 bases are in frame from base 1. CDR1 and CDR2 were assigned from the germline V gene as MNHEY and SVGEGT.